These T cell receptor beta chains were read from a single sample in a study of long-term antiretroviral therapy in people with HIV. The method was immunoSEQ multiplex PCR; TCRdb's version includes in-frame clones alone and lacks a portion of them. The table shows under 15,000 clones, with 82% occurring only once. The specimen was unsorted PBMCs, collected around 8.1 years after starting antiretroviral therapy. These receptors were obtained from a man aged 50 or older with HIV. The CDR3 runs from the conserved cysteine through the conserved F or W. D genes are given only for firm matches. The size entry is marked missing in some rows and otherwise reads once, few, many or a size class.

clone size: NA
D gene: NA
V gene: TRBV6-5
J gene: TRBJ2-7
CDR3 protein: CASSLHSSYEQYF
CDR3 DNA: TGTGCCAGCAGTCTCCATAGCTCCTACGAGCAGTACTTC

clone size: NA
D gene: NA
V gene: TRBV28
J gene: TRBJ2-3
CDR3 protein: CASSLRDFSTDTQYF
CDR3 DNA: TGTGCCAGCAGCCTGAGGGACTTTAGCACAGATACGCAGTATTTT

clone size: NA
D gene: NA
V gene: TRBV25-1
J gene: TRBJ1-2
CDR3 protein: CASSEYRQGTYGYTF
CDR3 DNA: TGTGCCAGCAGTGAATATCGGCAGGGAACCTATGGCTACACCTTC

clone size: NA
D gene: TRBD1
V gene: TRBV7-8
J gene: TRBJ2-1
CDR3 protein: CASSLRGQGNEQFF
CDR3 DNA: TGTGCCAGCAGCTTAAGGGGACAGGGCAATGAGCAGTTCTTC

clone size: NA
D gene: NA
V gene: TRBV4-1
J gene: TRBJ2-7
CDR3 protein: CASSQDLDSEQYF
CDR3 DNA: TGCGCCAGCAGCCAAGATCTGGACAGCGAGCAGTACTTC

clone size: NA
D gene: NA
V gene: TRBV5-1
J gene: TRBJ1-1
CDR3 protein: CASSMIQGNTEAFF
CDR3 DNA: TGCGCCAGCAGCATGATACAGGGGAACACTGAAGCTTTCTTT

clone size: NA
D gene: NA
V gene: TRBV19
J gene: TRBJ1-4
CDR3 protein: CASSVRAATNEKLFF
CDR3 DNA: TGTGCCAGTAGTGTTAGGGCGGCAACTAATGAAAAACTGTTTTTT

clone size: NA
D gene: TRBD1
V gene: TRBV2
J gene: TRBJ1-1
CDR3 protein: CASQGANTEAFF
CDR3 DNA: TGTGCCAGTCAGGGGGCGAACACTGAAGCTTTCTTT

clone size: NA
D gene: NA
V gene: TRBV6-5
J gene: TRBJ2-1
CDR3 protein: CASSYREYDNEQFF
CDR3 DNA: TGTGCCAGCAGTTATAGAGAGTACGACAATGAGCAGTTCTTC

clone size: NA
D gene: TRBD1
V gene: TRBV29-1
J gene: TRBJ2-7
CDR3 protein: CSVGQGDEQYF
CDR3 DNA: TGCAGCGTCGGGCAGGGGGACGAGCAGTACTTC

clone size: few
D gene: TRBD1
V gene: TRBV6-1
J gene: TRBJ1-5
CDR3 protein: CASSPRQGGNQPQHF
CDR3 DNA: TGTGCCAGCAGCCCTCGACAGGGGGGGAATCAGCCCCAGCATTTT

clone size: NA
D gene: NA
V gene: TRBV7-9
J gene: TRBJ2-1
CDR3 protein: CASSPRDQGEQFF
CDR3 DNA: TGTGCCAGCAGCCCCCGGGACCAAGGTGAGCAGTTCTTC

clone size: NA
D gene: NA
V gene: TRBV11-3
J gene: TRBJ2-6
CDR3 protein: CASSFRDSGANVLTF
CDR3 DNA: TGTGCCAGCAGCTTCAGGGACTCTGGGGCCAACGTCCTGACTTTC

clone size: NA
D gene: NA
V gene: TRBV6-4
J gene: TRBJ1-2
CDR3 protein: CASSYGANYGYTF
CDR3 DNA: TGTGCCAGCAGTTACGGGGCCAACTATGGCTACACCTTC

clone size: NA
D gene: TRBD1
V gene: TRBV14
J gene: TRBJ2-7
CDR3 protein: CASSQEWGQGWEEQYF
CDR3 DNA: TGTGCCAGCAGCCAAGAGTGGGGACAGGGATGGGAAGAGCAGTACTTC

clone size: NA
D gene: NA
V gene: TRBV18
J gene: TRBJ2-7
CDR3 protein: CASSPVPYEQYF
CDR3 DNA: TGTGCCAGCTCACCGGTGCCCTACGAGCAGTACTTC

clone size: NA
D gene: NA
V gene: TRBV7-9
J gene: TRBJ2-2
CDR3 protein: CASSGRGGTDAGELFF
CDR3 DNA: TGTGCCAGCAGCGGGAGAGGGGGAACGGACGCCGGGGAGCTGTTTTTT

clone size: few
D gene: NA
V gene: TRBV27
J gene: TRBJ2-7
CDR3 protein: CASSFGKSSYEQYF
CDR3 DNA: TGTGCCAGCAGTTTCGGCAAGAGCTCCTACGAGCAGTACTTC

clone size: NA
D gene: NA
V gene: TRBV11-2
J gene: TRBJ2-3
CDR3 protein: CASSLERGGLTDTQYF
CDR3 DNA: TGTGCCAGCAGCTTAGAAAGGGGGGGGCTCACAGATACGCAGTATTTT

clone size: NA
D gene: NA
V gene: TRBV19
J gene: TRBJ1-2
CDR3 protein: CASSIGGRGLTRNYGYTF
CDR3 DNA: TGTGCCAGTAGTATTGGGGGGCGAGGACTAACTAGGAACTATGGCTACACCTTC

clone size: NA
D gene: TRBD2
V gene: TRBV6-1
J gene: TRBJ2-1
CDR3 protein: CASSEFLAEGEQFF
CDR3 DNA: TGTGCCAGCAGTGAATTCCTAGCGGAGGGTGAGCAGTTCTTC

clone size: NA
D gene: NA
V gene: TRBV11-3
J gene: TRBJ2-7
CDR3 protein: CASSLPRGQQTYEQYF
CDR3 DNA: TGTGCCAGCAGCTTACCGAGAGGCCAGCAAACCTACGAGCAGTACTTC

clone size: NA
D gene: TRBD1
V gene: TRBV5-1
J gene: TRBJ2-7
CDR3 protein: CASSSATGVSAYEQYF
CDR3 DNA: TGCGCCAGCAGCTCCGCAACAGGGGTTTCTGCCTACGAGCAGTACTTC

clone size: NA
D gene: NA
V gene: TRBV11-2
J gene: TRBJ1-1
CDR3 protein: CASSLIPFEAFF
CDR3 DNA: TGTGCCAGCAGCCTTATCCCATTTGAAGCTTTCTTT

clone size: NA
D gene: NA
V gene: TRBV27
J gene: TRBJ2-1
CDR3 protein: CASSLIGAIGNEQFF
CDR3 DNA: TGTGCCAGCAGTTTAATAGGGGCCATCGGCAATGAGCAGTTCTTC

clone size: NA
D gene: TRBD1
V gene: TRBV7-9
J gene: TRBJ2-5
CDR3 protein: CASSTLPGGASQETQYF
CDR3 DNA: TGTGCCAGCAGCACCCTCCCAGGGGGCGCGTCCCAAGAGACCCAGTACTTC

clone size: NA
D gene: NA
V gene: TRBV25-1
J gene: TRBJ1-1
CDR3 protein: CASSVGDTEAFF
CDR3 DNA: TGTGCCAGCAGTGTGGGGGACACTGAAGCTTTCTTT

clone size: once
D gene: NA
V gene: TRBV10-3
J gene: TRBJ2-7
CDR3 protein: CAISGEGGRTQSYEQYF
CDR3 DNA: TGTGCCATCAGTGGGGAGGGGGGCCGTACACAATCCTACGAGCAGTACTTC

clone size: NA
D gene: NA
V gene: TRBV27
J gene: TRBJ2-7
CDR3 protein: CASSLSTGLPHEQYF
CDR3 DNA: TGTGCCAGCAGTTTATCTACAGGACTTCCCCACGAGCAGTACTTC

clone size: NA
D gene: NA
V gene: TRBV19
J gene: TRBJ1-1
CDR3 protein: CASSRTAWNTEAFF
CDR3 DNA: TGTGCCAGTAGCCGGACCGCTTGGAACACTGAAGCTTTCTTT

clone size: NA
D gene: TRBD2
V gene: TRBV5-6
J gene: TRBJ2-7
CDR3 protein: CASSSPGLAGGRSYEQYF
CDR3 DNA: TGTGCCAGCAGCTCTCCGGGACTAGCGGGGGGGAGGTCCTACGAGCAGTACTTC

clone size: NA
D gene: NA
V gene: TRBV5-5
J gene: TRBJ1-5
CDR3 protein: CASSLGQSNQPQHF
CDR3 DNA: TGTGCCAGCAGCTTGGGACAAAGCAATCAGCCCCAGCATTTT

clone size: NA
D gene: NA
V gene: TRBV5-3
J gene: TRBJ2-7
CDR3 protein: CARSLVGGQAHSYEQYF
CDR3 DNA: TGTGCCAGAAGCTTGGTGGGGGGCCAGGCCCATTCCTACGAGCAGTACTTC

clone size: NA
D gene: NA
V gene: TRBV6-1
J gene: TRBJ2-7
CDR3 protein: CASSGYEQYF
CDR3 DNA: TGTGCCAGCAGTGGCTACGAGCAGTACTTC

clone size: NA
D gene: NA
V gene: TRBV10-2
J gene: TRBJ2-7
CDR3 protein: CATFPGPPGEQYF
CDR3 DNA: TGCGCCACTTTCCCAGGACCTCCGGGGGAGCAGTACTTC

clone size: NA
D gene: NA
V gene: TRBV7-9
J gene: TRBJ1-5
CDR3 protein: CASSLGQGNQPQHF
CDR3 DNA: TGTGCCAGCAGCTTGGGCCAGGGGAATCAGCCCCAGCATTTT

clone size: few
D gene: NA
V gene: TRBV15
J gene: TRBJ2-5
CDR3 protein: CATAIGTPSGETQYF
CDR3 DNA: TGTGCCACCGCGATAGGGACACCTTCGGGGGAGACCCAGTACTTC

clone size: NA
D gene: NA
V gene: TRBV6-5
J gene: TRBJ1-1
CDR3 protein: CASSYSMNTEAFF
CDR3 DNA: TGTGCCAGCAGTTACTCGATGAACACTGAAGCTTTCTTT

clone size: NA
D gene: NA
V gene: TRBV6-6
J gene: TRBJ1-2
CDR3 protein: CASTLRGALYGYTF
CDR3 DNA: TGTGCCAGCACCTTACGCGGGGCCCTATATGGCTACACCTTC

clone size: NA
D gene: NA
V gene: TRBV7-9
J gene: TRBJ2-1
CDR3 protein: CASSPRSYNEQFF
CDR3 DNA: TGTGCCAGCAGCCCCCGCAGCTACAATGAGCAGTTCTTC

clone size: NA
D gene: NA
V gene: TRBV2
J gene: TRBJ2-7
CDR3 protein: CASSEVTGIVYEQYF
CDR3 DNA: TGTGCCAGCAGTGAAGTAACAGGGATCGTCTACGAGCAGTACTTC

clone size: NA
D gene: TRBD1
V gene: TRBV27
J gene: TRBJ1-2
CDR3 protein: CASSFTGGSGYTF
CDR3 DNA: TGTGCCAGCAGTTTCACAGGGGGCAGCGGCTACACCTTC

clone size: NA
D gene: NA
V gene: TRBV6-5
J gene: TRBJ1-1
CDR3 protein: CASSYSRVSGFTEAFF
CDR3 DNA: TGTGCCAGCAGTTACTCTCGGGTGAGTGGGTTCACTGAAGCTTTCTTT

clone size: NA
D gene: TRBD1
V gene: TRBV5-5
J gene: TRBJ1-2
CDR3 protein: CASSPGQSYGYTF
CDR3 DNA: TGTGCCAGCAGCCCGGGACAGAGCTATGGCTACACCTTC

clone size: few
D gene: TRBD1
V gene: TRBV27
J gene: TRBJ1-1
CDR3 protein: CASSLRTGLTEAFF
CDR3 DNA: TGTGCCAGCAGTCTCCGGACAGGGTTGACTGAAGCTTTCTTT

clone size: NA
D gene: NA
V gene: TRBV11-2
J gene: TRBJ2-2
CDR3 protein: CASSLTAGQYTGELFF
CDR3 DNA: TGTGCCAGCAGCTTGACCGCCGGACAGTACACCGGGGAGCTGTTTTTT

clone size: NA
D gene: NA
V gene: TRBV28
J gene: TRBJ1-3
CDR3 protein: CASSPRPSGNTIYF
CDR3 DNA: TGTGCCAGCAGTCCACGTCCCTCTGGAAACACCATATATTTT

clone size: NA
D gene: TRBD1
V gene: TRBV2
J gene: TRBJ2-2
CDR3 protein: CASSGTGGSGELFF
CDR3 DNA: TGTGCCAGCAGTGGGACAGGTGGATCCGGGGAGCTGTTTTTT

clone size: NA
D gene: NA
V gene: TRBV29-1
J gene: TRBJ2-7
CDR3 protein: CSVEGAGGSSPYEQYF
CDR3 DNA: TGCAGCGTTGAGGGGGCAGGCGGCAGTTCTCCCTACGAGCAGTACTTC

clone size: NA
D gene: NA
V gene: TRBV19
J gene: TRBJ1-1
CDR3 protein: CASSIDGSHTEAFF
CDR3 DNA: TGTGCCAGTAGTATAGATGGCAGCCACACTGAAGCTTTCTTT

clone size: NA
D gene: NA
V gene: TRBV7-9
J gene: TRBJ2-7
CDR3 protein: CASSFSGYEQYF
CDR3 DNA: TGTGCCAGCAGCTTTTCCGGCTACGAGCAGTACTTC

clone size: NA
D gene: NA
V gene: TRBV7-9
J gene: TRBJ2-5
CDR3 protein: CASSLVNTFEETQYF
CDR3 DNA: TGTGCCAGCAGCTTAGTAAACACTTTTGAAGAGACCCAGTACTTC

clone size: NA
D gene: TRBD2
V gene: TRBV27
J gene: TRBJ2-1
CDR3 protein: CASSLFGGGDYNEQFF
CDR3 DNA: TGTGCCAGCAGTTTATTCGGTGGGGGGGACTACAATGAGCAGTTCTTC

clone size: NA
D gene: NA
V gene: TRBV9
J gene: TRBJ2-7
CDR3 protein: CASSVDYFSEQYF
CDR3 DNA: TGTGCCAGCAGCGTAGATTACTTTTCGGAGCAGTACTTC

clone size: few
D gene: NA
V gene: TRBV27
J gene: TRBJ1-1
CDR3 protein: CASSAGDLLNTEAFF
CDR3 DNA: TGTGCCAGCAGCGCGGGGGACTTGCTGAACACTGAAGCTTTCTTT

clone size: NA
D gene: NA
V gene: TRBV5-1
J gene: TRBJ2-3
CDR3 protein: CASSFGLSTDTQYF
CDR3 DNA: TGCGCCAGCAGCTTCGGACTATCCACAGATACGCAGTATTTT

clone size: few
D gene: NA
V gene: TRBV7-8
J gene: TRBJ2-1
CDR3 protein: CASSLKAEPYNEQFF
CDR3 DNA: TGTGCCAGCAGCTTAAAGGCGGAACCCTACAATGAGCAGTTCTTC

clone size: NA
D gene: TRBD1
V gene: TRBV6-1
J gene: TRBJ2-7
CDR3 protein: CASSAFNPGTGGHYEQYF
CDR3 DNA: TGTGCCAGCAGTGCGTTCAACCCCGGGACAGGGGGTCATTACGAGCAGTACTTC

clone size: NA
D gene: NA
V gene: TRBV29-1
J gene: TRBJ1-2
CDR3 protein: CSVHRVDSYGYTF
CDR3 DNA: TGCAGCGTTCACAGGGTCGACTCCTATGGCTACACCTTC